These 28 T cell receptor beta chains were all obtained from the same sample, sequenced in a study of Ad26.COV2.S vaccination and SARS-CoV-2 variants. Sequenced by immunoSEQ multiplex PCR; TCRdb stores in-frame clones only, minus some. This table holds 250,000 or so clones, roughly 85% found once. Sample treatment: approximately 18 received Ad26.COV2.S at low or high dose, single or two shots; roughly five received placebo; per-sample allocation not given. Following the first vaccine or placebo injection, samples were taken on day 63. The sequencing here drew on peripheral blood, taken in a trial of Ad26.COV2.S vaccine versus placebo. The receptors come from a person aged 18 to 65 who received the Ad26.COV2.S COVID-19 vaccine or a placebo.

A few counts support this clone. The V call is TRBV7-2, the J call TRBJ2-7, with 14 nucleotides matching TRBD2. This CDR3 region has 15 residues. Trimming removed 5 bases from V and 4 bases from J; junction bases left unmatched: 4. The germline CDR1 and CDR2 sequences are SGHTA and FQGNSA. Here the CDR3 DNA reads TGTGCCAGCAGCCTGACTAGCGGGGGGGAGTACGAGCAGTACTTC. Residues: CASSLTSGGEYEQYF. Full variable domain (outside the CDR3, taken from reference TRBV7-2 and TRBJ2-7): GAGVSQSPSNKVTEKGKDVELRCDPISGHTALYWYRQSLGQGLEFLIYFQGNSAPDKSGLPSDRFSAERTGGSVSTLTIQRTQQEDSAVYLCASSLTSGGEYEQYFGPGTRLTVT.

V gene TRBV5-8 combines with J gene TRBJ1-2, with 8 nucleotides matching TRBD1. J was trimmed by 14 bases and V by 4 bases; bases with no gene match: 16. Germline loops: CDR1 SGHTS, CDR2 YDEGEE. The CDR3 is made up of 14 amino acids. As DNA, the CDR3 is TGTGCCAGCAGCGATTCGAACAGGGGGGACCGGGGGACCTTC. As protein: CASSDSNRGDRGTF.

This rearrangement joins TRBV19 to TRBJ2-1; D call uncertain. This CDR3 region has 13 residues. The germline V and J ends were trimmed by 6 bases and 4 bases, with 10 bases remaining between them. CDR1 is LNHDA and CDR2 is SQIVND in the germline V gene (reference sequence). The CDR3 loop reads CASSVDKYNEQFF. Here the CDR3 DNA reads TGTGCCAGTAGCGTAGATAAATACAATGAGCAGTTCTTC.

This clone was observed once. The chain is built from TRBV19 and TRBJ1-5, with 8 bases matching TRBD1. The germline gives CDR1 LNHDA, CDR2 SQIVND (reference sequence). CDR3 length: 14 residues. V lost 6 bases and J lost 7; bases outside the gene matches: 8. Here the CDR3 reads CASRRSGGQQPQHF. In DNA form, the CDR3 reads TGTGCCAGTAGACGTTCAGGGGGCCAGCAGCCCCAGCATTTT.

In its sample, this clone was seen a few times. The chain has TRBV3-1 (or the pseudogene TRBV3-2) and TRBJ1-2, with a weak D call TRBD1 (6 bases). CDR1 and CDR2 (germline): LGHDT, YNNKEL (reference sequence). V was pared by 4 bases and J by 2 bases, with 8 bases between. The CDR3 runs to 13 residues. The chain's CDR3 is CASSPDSNYGYTF. CDR3 nucleotides: TGTGCCAGCAGCCCGGACAGCAACTATGGCTACACCTTC.

This chain connects TRBV25-1 to TRBJ1-1, with no clear D. Germline V gene lookup returns CDR1 MGHDK and CDR2 SYGVNS. V dropped 8 bases and J dropped 1 base, with 11 bases sitting between them. The CDR3 extends over 13 amino acids. The CDR3 coding sequence is TGTGCCAGCGGAGAAGGTGGGAACACTGAAGCTTTCTTT. This codes for CASGEGGNTEAFF.

The chain uses TRBV2 and TRBJ1-5, with D perhaps TRBD1 (6 bases). Germline loops: CDR1 SNHLY, CDR2 FYNNEI. The V end lost 4 bases, the J end lost 2 bases, and 12 bases lay between the germline ends. This CDR3 region has 15 residues. The CDR3 reads CASSGTGSGNQPQHF. CDR3 bases: TGTGCCAGCAGTGGAACAGGGTCAGGCAATCAGCCCCAGCATTTT.

V usage is TRBV7-9 and J usage is TRBJ1-5; D call uncertain. The CDR3 sequence is 12 residues long. V lost 5 bases and J 10 bases, leaving 12 bases between the germline ends. Germline assignment: CDR1 SEHNR and CDR2 FQNEAQ (reference sequence). The DNA for the CDR3 is TGTGCCAGCAGCCAGGACGCACTTCCCCAGCATTTT. Its translation: CASSQDALPQHF.

This rearrangement joins TRBV15 to TRBJ1-1; D is uncertain. The CDR3 totals 19 residues. With 0 bases removed from V and 2 bases from J, the gap between germline ends came to 22 bases. In germline, CDR1 is LNHNV, CDR2 YYDKDF (reference sequence). The CDR3 DNA reads TGTGCCACCAGCAGAGATCTTTTAGCGGGCTTCGCCGGAAACACTGAAGCTTTCTTT. It specifies CATSRDLLAGFAGNTEAFF.

This sequence joins TRBV29-1 and TRBJ1-1, with 8 nucleotides matching TRBD1. Germline V gene data show CDR1 as SQVTM and CDR2 as ANQGSEA. The ends lost 7 bases at V and 5 bases at J; junction bases unmatched: 6. The CDR3 contains 12 residues. Written as DNA, the CDR3 is TGCAGCGGCGGACAGGGAGGAACTGAAGCTTTCTTT. As protein: CSGGQGGTEAFF.

V is TRBV28 and J is TRBJ2-7; 10 nucleotides match TRBD1. Per the germline V gene, CDR1 is MDHEN and CDR2 is SYDVKM. The CDR3 runs to 16 residues. J gave up 1 base and V 5 bases, and 8 bases lay outside the gene matches. DNA for the CDR3: TGTGCCAGCAGTCTGGGGACAGGGGCACTTTCCTACGAGCAGTACGTC. This translates into CASSLGTGALSYEQYV.

This chain links TRBV6-5 with TRBJ1-2, with 10 nucleotides matching TRBD1. The ends lost 6 bases at V and 6 bases at J; junction bases unmatched: 7. The CDR3 is 14 amino acids. CDR1 is MNHEY, CDR2 SVGAGI, per germline. CDR3 loop: CASRPTGTGDGYTF. CDR3 in DNA: TGTGCCAGCAGGCCAACCGGGACAGGGGATGGCTACACCTTC.

The rearrangement links TRBV5-4 to TRBJ1-1; no clear D gene. Deletions cut 4 bases from V and 6 bases from J, with 16 bases between. The CDR3 runs 14 residues. CDR1 is SGHNT, CDR2 YYREEE, per germline (reference sequence). CDR3 DNA: TGTGCCAGCAGCCCGGCGGCCAGAAGCTCTGAAGCTTTCTTT. This encodes CASSPAARSSEAFF.

This sequence joins TRBV7-9 and TRBJ2-1; 8 bases align to TRBD1. Looked up from germline, CDR1 is SEHNR and CDR2 is FQNEAQ (reference sequence). The V gene end was trimmed by 7 bases and the J gene end by 4 bases; junction bases not matched to a gene: 9. CDR3 size: 15 residues. This CDR3 reads CASNEPGQEYNEQFF. CDR3 sequence (DNA): TGTGCCAGCAATGAACCGGGACAGGAATACAATGAGCAGTTCTTC.

This chain links TRBV7-8 with TRBJ2-6; D is ambiguous. Trimming left V 5 bases short and J 0 bases short, with 20 bases between. CDR3 length: 19 residues. Germline V gene data show CDR1 as SGHVS and CDR2 as FQNEAQ. CDR3 in amino acids: CASSQKRHLSYSGANVLTF. CDR3 nucleotide sequence: TGTGCCAGCAGCCAGAAGCGACACCTCTCCTACTCTGGGGCCAACGTCCTGACTTTC. The full variable domain, its missing parts supplied by reference TRBV7-8 and TRBJ2-6, is GAGVSQSPRYKVAKRGQDVALRCDPISGHVSLFWYQQALGQGPEFLTYFQNEAQLDKSGLPSDRFFAERPEGSVSTLKIQRTQQEDSAVYLCASSQKRHLSYSGANVLTFGAGSRLTVL.

The chain recombines TRBV18 with TRBJ2-5; 11 bases agree with TRBD1. Germline lookup yields CDR1 KGHSH and CDR2 LQKENI. There are 14 residues in the CDR3. J was trimmed by 1 base and V by 5 bases; bases with no gene match: 0. CDR3 sequence: CASSGTGGQETQYF. The CDR3 DNA sequence: TGTGCCAGCTCAGGGACAGGGGGCCAAGAGACCCAGTACTTC.

The chain is built from TRBV9 and TRBJ2-7; 7 bases agree with TRBD2. The CDR3 contains 16 residues. The ends lost 5 bases at V and 0 bases at J; junction bases unmatched: 11. Germline V CDR1 and CDR2: SGDLS, YYNGEE. This CDR3 is CASSSPLGGSSYEQYF. CDR3 DNA: TGTGCCAGCAGTTCTCCCCTGGGGGGGAGCTCCTACGAGCAGTACTTC.

This chain links TRBV7-3 with TRBJ2-3, with D tentatively TRBD2 (6 bases). V dropped 5 bases and J dropped 2 bases, with 14 bases sitting between them. Germline V gene lookup returns CDR1 SGHTA and CDR2 FQGTGA. This CDR3 region has 15 residues. Written as DNA, the CDR3 is TGTGCCAGCAGCGAACTAGCTCCCCACACAGATACGCAGTATTTT. Residues: CASSELAPHTDTQYF.

In its sample, this clone was seen once. This chain connects TRBV25-1 to TRBJ2-7, with no clear D. Germline-derived CDR1 and CDR2 are MGHDK and SYGVNS. The CDR3 length is 16 residues. The V end lost 8 bases, the J end lost 5 bases, and 25 bases lay between the germline ends. Here the CDR3 DNA reads TGTGCCAGCCCCCGGACGGGCCGTCGACCCCCCCACGAGCAGTACGTC. Translating it yields CASPRTGRRPPHEQYV.

The chain couples TRBV5-1 to TRBJ1-2; 7 bases map to TRBD1. The CDR3 length is 14 residues. In germline, CDR1 is SGHRS, CDR2 YFSETQ. The junction had 6 bases not matched to a gene; V was cut back by 4 bases and J by 3 bases. The CDR3: CASSPGTEYYGYTF. For the CDR3, the DNA is TGCGCCAGCAGCCCCGGGACAGAGTACTATGGCTACACCTTC.

A word on this clone: The same CDR3 is also encoded by other DNA sequences in this sample. The V and J genes are TRBV5-1 and TRBJ2-5; 7 bases line up with TRBD1. J gave up 5 bases and V 3 bases, and 4 bases lay outside the gene matches. CDR1 is SGHRS, CDR2 YFSETQ, per germline. The CDR3 is 13 amino acids. The CDR3 spells CASSSTGTETQYF. The CDR3 DNA reads as TGCGCCAGCAGCTCGACAGGGACGGAGACCCAGTACTTC.

The J gene is TRBJ1-3, the V gene TRBV19; D is undetermined. The germline V and J ends were trimmed by 1 base and 2 bases, with 6 bases remaining between them. Per germline, CDR1 LNHDA and CDR2 SQIVND (reference sequence). CDR3 size: 14 residues. The CDR3 reads CASSIAGAGNTIYF. As DNA, the CDR3 is TGTGCCAGTAGTATAGCCGGAGCTGGAAACACCATATATTTT.

V is TRBV5-4 and J is TRBJ2-1; D might be TRBD1 or TRBD2, each matching 5 bases. V lost 4 bases to trimming and J lost 10 bases, with 15 bases between them. The CDR3 is 13 residues long. Germline CDR1 and CDR2: SGHNT and YYREEE (reference sequence). CDR3 in amino acids: CASSGALAREQFF. Written as DNA, the CDR3 is TGTGCCAGCAGCGGGGCCCTAGCAAGGGAGCAGTTCTTC.

The chain uses TRBV7-2 and TRBJ2-3; 9 bases agree with TRBD1. The CDR3 covers 15 residues. Germline V gene sequence: CDR1 SGHTA, CDR2 FQGNSA. Germline trimming cut 3 bases from V and 7 bases from J; bases unmatched to any gene: 8. The CDR3 nucleotides read TGTGCCAGCAGCTTCACCGGGACAGGGTCCAATACGCAGTATTTT. It codes for CASSFTGTGSNTQYF.

This chain connects TRBV19 to TRBJ2-3; 8 bases map to TRBD2. The CDR3 consists of 16 residues. Germline values: CDR1 LNHDA, CDR2 SQIVND (reference sequence). Germline trimming cut 5 bases from V and 3 bases from J; bases unmatched to any gene: 10. The CDR3 DNA reads TGTGCCAGTAGTTCCCTAGCGGGTGACCTAACAGATACGCAGTATTTT. This codes for CASSSLAGDLTDTQYF. Looking up the rest from reference TRBV19 and TRBJ2-3 gives the full variable domain: DGGITQSPKYLFRKEGQNVTLSCEQNLNHDAMYWYRQDPGQGLRLIYYSQIVNDFQKGDIAEGYSVSREKKESFPLTVTSAQKNPTAFYLCASSSLAGDLTDTQYFGPGTRLTVL.

The V and J genes are TRBV30 and TRBJ2-2; 8 bases are shared with TRBD1. Germline V gene lookup returns CDR1 GTSNPN and CDR2 SVGIG (reference sequence). J was trimmed by 3 bases and V by 0 bases; bases with no gene match: 3. This CDR3 is 15 amino acids long. The CDR3 nucleotides are TGTGCCTGGAGTGTACACAGGGGGTACACCGGGGAGCTGTTTTTT. Residues: CAWSVHRGYTGELFF.

This rearrangement joins TRBV14 to TRBJ1-2, with D unclear. The CDR3 loop spans 15 amino acids. V was pared by 4 bases and J by 2 bases, with 14 bases between. From germline, CDR1 is SGHDN and CDR2 FVKESK. Written as DNA, the CDR3 is TGTGCCAGCAGCCCCCTTGGGTCCTCAAACTATGGCTACACCTTC. Translating gives CASSPLGSSNYGYTF.

DNA for the CDR3: TGTGCCACCAGCATACAAAGGACAGGGTTCAATGAGCAGTTCTTC. Encoded protein: CATSIQRTGFNEQFF. This chain uses TRBV15 with TRBJ2-1; TRBD1 aligns across 8 bases. The germline V gene has CDR1 LNHNV and CDR2 YYDKDF (reference sequence). The CDR3 loop spans 15 amino acids. Germline trimming cut 4 bases from V and 6 bases from J; bases unmatched to any gene: 8.